This TCR beta chain stems from a study of T-cell reconstitution after alpha-beta-depleted transplantation in children. Study-level results: Surviving thymic progenitors and recipient T cells were the source of high TCRbeta diversity at day 60 in some patients. Alpha-beta T cells about two months after transplant reportedly derived from several hundred expanded graft clones. T-cell counts and diversity were attributed mostly to newly produced T cells one year after transplant.

V shed 9 bases and J shed 5 bases, with 14 bases lying between them. The CDR3 contains 13 residues. This clonotype came up a few times. Its antigen is not known. Library preparation (for TCRbeta) was performed with unique molecular identifiers. TCRdb itself ran the PCR reads through MiXCR, one entry per CDR3 protein. The data hold 440,000 or so distinct CDR3 sequences, with about 45% observed a single time. This specimen consisted of PBMCs, obtained before TCRalphabeta/CD19-depleted stem cell transplant. The chain carries TRBV12-3 or TRBV12-4 and TRBJ2-1; D remains unclear. The receptor's source is a girl aged 2 to 10 with aplastic anemia, due to receive a stem cell transplant. The CDR3 spells CASHGRLDNEQFF. CDR3 nucleotide sequence: TGTGCCAGTCACGGCCGGCTTGACAATGAGCAGTTCTTC.